A single sample is the source of the 10 T cell receptor beta chains below, sequenced in a study of T cells in Graves' hyperthyroidism and ophthalmopathy. TCR beta CDR3 region amplification was performed from RNA transcripts. RT-PCR in the first round (using the HTBI primer set) targeted the TCR CDR3. TCRdb redid the calling of the multiplex PCR reads with MiXCR, one entry per CDR3 protein. The sample lists nearly 750,000 distinct CDR3 sequences; around 40% were seen once. The sample comprised blood. These receptors all stem from a middle-aged woman with Graves' hyperthyroidism.

This clonotype has only a few counts. The chain links TRBV11-2 to TRBJ2-1; D is possibly TRBD2 (5 bases). The germline V gene has CDR1 SGHAT and CDR2 FQNNGV. The CDR3 is made up of 16 amino acids. V shed 1 base and J shed 1 base, with 11 bases lying between them. The CDR3 DNA reads TGTGCCAGCAGCTTAGGGCCGGGGTTTTCCTACAATGAGCAGTTCTTC. Translated: CASSLGPGFSYNEQFF.

As regards this clonotype: Germline is not matched at one junction end, which may reflect a read error. V gene TRBV5-1 combines with J gene TRBJ2-6; no firm D call. CDR3 size: 14 residues. Germline-derived CDR1 and CDR2 are SGHRS and YFSETQ. The CDR3 here is CASTLASGANVLTF. CDR3 bases: TGCGCCAGCACCTTGGCCTCTGGGGCCAACGTCCTGACTTTC.

This clonotype has a count of ten or more. The chain is built from TRBV7-8 and TRBJ2-7; maybe TRBD2 (5 bases). Trimming removed 3 bases at V and 2 bases at J, with 11 bases between. Looked up from germline, CDR1 is SGHVS and CDR2 is FQNEAQ. The CDR3 extends over 14 amino acids. CDR3 nucleotides: TGTGCCAGCAGCTTGGGAGCGGTAGCCTACGAGCAGTACTTC. Translation: CASSLGAVAYEQYF.

The chain links TRBV6-2 or TRBV6-3 to TRBJ1-1; D perhaps matches TRBD1 (6 bases). The V and J ends lost 4 bases and 2 bases respectively, with 14 bases between them. Germline CDR1 is MNHEY and CDR2 is SVGEGT. CDR3 size: 15 residues. CDR3: CASSSYARGNTEAFF. The CDR3 DNA follows: TGTGCCAGCAGTTCCTATGCCAGGGGTAACACTGAAGCTTTCTTT.

Note on this clonotype: A junction end diverges from the germline sequence, so it may reflect a read error. This chain joins TRBV7-9 and TRBJ1-5; D uncertain. CDR3 size: 14 residues. In germline, CDR1 is SEHNR, CDR2 FQNEAQ (reference sequence). CDR3 coding DNA: TGTGCCAGCAGTTTAGGGCTAATTCATCAGCCCCAGCATTTT. Translated, it gives CASSLGLIHQPQHF.

In this sample, this clonotype turned up a few times. The chain couples TRBV7-9 to TRBJ1-3; no clear D gene. CDR1 SEHNR and CDR2 FQNEAQ come from the germline V gene (reference sequence). V lost 2 bases and J 4 bases, leaving 15 bases between the germline ends. This CDR3 comprises 16 residues. The CDR3 loop reads CASSLSHPNDGNTIYF. The CDR3 region has the DNA TGTGCCAGCAGCTTAAGTCACCCAAACGACGGAAACACCATATATTTT.

This clonotype came up many times. This chain uses TRBV7-6 with TRBJ2-7; D is undetermined. The CDR3 totals 13 residues. Trimming removed 4 bases at V and 3 bases at J, with 10 bases between. Germline CDR1 SGHVS, CDR2 FNYEAQ. CDR3 sequence: CASSSLGFYEQYF. In DNA, the CDR3 is TGTGCCAGCAGCTCGCTAGGGTTCTACGAGCAGTACTTC.

This clonotype was seen more than once but under ten times. The gene calls are TRBV6-2 or TRBV6-3 and TRBJ1-2, with TRBD1 identical over 7 bases. In germline, CDR1 is MNHEY, CDR2 SVGEGT. CDR3 length: 14 residues. V lost 0 bases, J lost 8 bases, and 6 bases stayed unmatched. This CDR3 reads CASSYSEGARGYTF. CDR3 DNA: TGTGCCAGCAGTTACTCGGAGGGGGCTCGAGGCTACACCTTC.

This clonotype was recorded at least ten times. The chain links TRBV7-9 to TRBJ2-5; TRBD2 agrees at 8 bases. Looked up from germline, CDR1 is SEHNR and CDR2 is FQNEAQ (reference sequence). V was clipped by 7 bases and J by 4 bases; unmatched bases: 14. This CDR3 contains 16 residues. CDR3 loop: CASNPPKRGSRETQYF. CDR3 DNA sequence: TGTGCCAGCAACCCCCCTAAGCGGGGGAGTAGAGAGACCCAGTACTTC.

The rearrangement uses TRBV7-9 and TRBJ1-1, with D possibly TRBD1 on 6 matching bases. The V gene lost 5 bases and the J gene lost 9 bases, with 16 bases spanning the gap. The germline V gene has CDR1 SEHNR and CDR2 FQNEAQ (reference sequence). The CDR3 runs to 13 residues. CDR3 region: CASSLSGADKAFF. The CDR3 coding sequence is TGTGCCAGCAGCCTCTCGGGGGCAGACAAAGCTTTCTTT.